This T cell receptor (beta chain) stems from a study of pediatric ulcerative colitis. Points from the study as a whole: Acute severe colitis showed lower rectal diversity from clonal expansions.

Trimming stripped 4 bases from V and 3 bases from J, with 4 bases between. The CDR3 consists of 11 residues. In germline, CDR1 is SNHLY, CDR2 FYNNEI. As regards this clone: The antigen remains undetermined.

During colonoscopy, one to two rectal pinch biopsies were collected. Samples were sequenced at Survey level, maximum 500,000 reads. Only in-frame clones appear in the TCRdb table, and some are missing; sequencing was by immunoSEQ multiplex PCR. The profile shows under 20,000 clones, under 75% of them singletons. The sequenced sample was gut tissue. This TCR came from a boy younger than 18 with moderate ulcerative colitis. The genes are TRBV2 and TRBJ2-7; no reliable D call. Written as DNA, the CDR3 is TGTGCCAGCAGTGGCCGCTACGAGCAGTACTTC. Translated: CASSGRYEQYF. Drawing the rest from reference TRBV2 and TRBJ2-7, the complete variable domain is EPEVTQTPSHQVTQMGQEVILRCVPISNHLYFYWYRQILGQKVEFLVSFYNNEISEKSEIFDDQFSVERPDGSNFTLKIRSTKLEDSAMYFCASSGRYEQYFGPGTRLTVT.